This T cell receptor beta chain was observed in a study of blood T cell repertoires in COVID-19. Study details: The study drew acute and convalescent COVID-19 samples from the United States, Italy and Spain. T cells, B-cell-depleted T cells, or PBMCs supplied cDNA or gDNA.

The ends were cut back, 2 bases at V and 6 bases at J, with 11 bases in the middle. The CDR3 contains 14 residues. CDR1 and CDR2 from the germline V gene are SEHNR and FQNEAQ (reference sequence). Authors' analysis steps: From reference gene primer amplification, estimates of nucleated cell counts were derived. Data came from immunoSEQ multiplex PCR; TCRdb stores just in-frame clones and leaves some out. V and J calls and clone size are copied from that table; D and trimming were computed from the DNA. Of about 200,000 clones in the sample, roughly 80% are singletons; the top ten hold roughly 7.9%. Sequencing was done on a sample of peripheral blood. The rearrangement uses TRBV7-9 and TRBJ2-1; perhaps TRBD1 as D (7 bases). The source of this sequence is a woman at least 80 years old with acute or convalescent COVID-19. The CDR3: CASSLRQGGNEQFF. CDR3 sequence (DNA): TGTGCCAGCAGCTTAAGACAGGGAGGCAATGAGCAGTTCTTC.